In its sample, the clone carrying this TCR beta chain was seen a few times. According to the study, TCR beta libraries were built with iRepertoire HTBI primers and CDR3-region Arm-PCR. TCRdb processed the multiplex PCR reads anew with MiXCR; each CDR3 protein has one entry. In the table there are fewer than 650,000 distinct CDR3 sequences, 15% to 20% of which are singletons. This sample was taken from a study of regulatory T cells in long-lasting Graves disease. Sample time point: newly diagnosed GD, antithyroid drugs for less than 3 months. With RNA extracted from PBMCs as input, the TCR library was made. The V gene's germline CDR1 is LNHDA and CDR2 SQIVND (reference sequence). Trimming removed 3 bases from V and 0 bases from J; junction bases left unmatched: 9. CDR3 length equals 17 residues. These same data were also listed under a study on T cells in Graves' hyperthyroidism and ophthalmopathy.

This rearrangement joins TRBV19 to TRBJ2-3, with 7 bases identical to TRBD2. The sequence was collected from a man younger than 35 with Graves disease. Sequenced material: peripheral blood mononuclear cells (PBMCs), taken at new diagnosis, from a patient treated with antithyroid drugs. The CDR3 spells CASSMVWSGTSTDTQYF. The CDR3 DNA is TGTGCCAGTAGTATGGTTTGGAGCGGGACTAGCACAGATACGCAGTATTTT.